Listed below are T cell receptor beta chains from one sample, sequenced in a study of CD8 T cells in Susac syndrome. One entry per CDR3 protein results from TCRdb running MiXCR on the immunoSEQ multiplex PCR reads. The table lists some 190,000 distinct CDR3 sequences, roughly 95% of them singletons. The sequencing input was CD4+ T cells from PBMCs. These receptors were obtained from a human donor in good health. Each CDR3 is given with its conserved first and last residue. The order of the fields is clone size, J gene, D gene, V gene, CDR3 protein, CDR3 DNA. A D gene is named only where the DNA matches it firmly. Clone sizes are given selectively: once, few, many, or a class where the clone is expanded.

>-|TRBJ2-3|TRBD2|TRBV20-1
CSAREAGGADTQYF
TGCAGTGCTAGAGAGGCGGGAGGGGCAGATACGCAGTATTTT
>-|TRBJ2-1|TRBD1|TRBV5-4
CASSIGQGYNEQFF
TGTGCCAGCAGCATAGGACAGGGCTACAATGAGCAGTTCTTC
>-|TRBJ2-3|-|TRBV20-1
CSARVGAGASTDTQYF
TGCAGTGCTAGAGTGGGCGCGGGGGCTAGCACAGATACGCAGTATTTT
>-|TRBJ2-1|-|TRBV9
CASSVDYNEQFF
TGTGCCAGCAGCGTAGACTACAATGAGCAGTTCTTC
>few|TRBJ2-5|-|TRBV3-1
CASSQQQETQYF
TGTGCCAGCTCACAACAACAAGAGACCCAGTACTTC
>-|TRBJ2-3|TRBD2|TRBV20-1
CSAITWLAGDTQYF
TGCAGTGCTATCACTTGGCTAGCGGGAGATACGCAGTATTTT
>-|TRBJ2-5|-|TRBV7-3
CASSSTGLRETQYF
TGTGCCAGCAGTTCCACAGGGCTGAGGGAGACCCAGTACTTC
>-|TRBJ1-6|-|TRBV6-5
CASSYPATGGPLHF
TGTGCCAGCAGTTACCCGGCAACAGGTGGCCCCCTCCACTTT
>-|TRBJ2-2|-|TRBV29-1
CSVAVATGELFF
TGCAGCGTTGCCGTGGCCACCGGGGAGCTGTTTTTT
>-|TRBJ1-1|TRBD1|TRBV10-3
CAVPAGGTEAFF
TGTGCCGTTCCCGCAGGGGGTACTGAAGCTTTCTTT
>-|TRBJ1-5|-|TRBV19
CASSILDGRNQPQHF
TGTGCCAGTAGTATCTTGGACGGGCGCAATCAGCCCCAGCATTTT
>-|TRBJ2-3|-|TRBV6-5
CASSYGLASTDTQYF
TGTGCCAGCAGTTATGGACTGGCTAGCACAGATACGCAGTATTTT
>-|TRBJ2-7|TRBD1|TRBV5-1
CASSLTGESYEQYF
TGCGCCAGCAGCTTGACAGGGGAATCCTACGAGCAGTACTTC
>-|TRBJ2-5|-|TRBV20-1
CSAGVGANLQETQYF
TGCAGTGCTGGGGTGGGGGCAAACCTACAAGAGACCCAGTACTTC
>-|TRBJ1-4|-|TRBV2
CASARGTQREKLFF
TGTGCCAGCGCACGGGGGACCCAGCGGGAAAAACTGTTTTTT
>-|TRBJ1-2|-|TRBV20-1
CSASTGNNYGYTF
TGCAGTGCTTCCACAGGGAATAACTATGGCTACACCTTC
>-|TRBJ2-1|-|TRBV2
CASTLRTEQFF
TGTGCCAGCACTTTAAGGACAGAGCAGTTCTTC
>-|TRBJ1-6|-|TRBV29-1
CSVAIAENSPLHF
TGCAGCGTTGCCATCGCGGAAAATTCACCCCTCCACTTT
>-|TRBJ1-2|-|TRBV20-1
CSATRAGAVLVSGYTF
TGCAGTGCTACCCGCGCAGGGGCGGTCCTAGTGAGTGGCTACACCTTC
>-|TRBJ2-1|-|TRBV5-1
CASSLVPGLNEQFF
TGCGCCAGCAGCTTGGTGCCGGGGCTAAATGAGCAGTTCTTC
>-|TRBJ2-2|TRBD1|TRBV7-2
CASSYATGGSGELFF
TGTGCCAGCAGCTACGCGACAGGGGGCAGCGGGGAGCTGTTTTTT
>-|TRBJ2-7|-|TRBV9
CASSVRQGSYEQYF
TGTGCCAGCAGCGTACGGCAGGGTTCGTACGAGCAGTACTTC
>-|TRBJ2-3|TRBD2|TRBV5-1
CASLAGTPSTDTQYF
TGCGCCAGCCTAGCGGGGACTCCTAGCACAGATACGCAGTATTTT
>-|TRBJ2-1|-|TRBV15
CATSRDASSSYNEQFF
TGTGCCACCAGCAGAGATGCATCGAGCTCCTACAATGAGCAGTTCTTC
>-|TRBJ2-1|TRBD2|TRBV30
CAWSEGLADNNEQFF
TGTGCCTGGAGTGAGGGACTAGCGGATAACAATGAGCAGTTCTTC
>-|TRBJ2-3|TRBD2|TRBV6-2/TRBV6-3
CASSRLAAIDTQYF
TGTGCCAGCAGTCGACTAGCGGCTATAGATACGCAGTATTTT
>-|TRBJ2-5|-|TRBV19
CASSDPGRGLGETQYF
TGTGCCAGTAGTGATCCGGGCAGGGGACTTGGAGAGACCCAGTACTTC
>-|TRBJ2-2|-|TRBV28
CASSFRSGELFF
TGTGCCAGCAGTTTCAGGTCCGGGGAGCTGTTTTTT
>once|TRBJ2-5|-|TRBV6-5
CASRGKGAETQYF
TGTGCCAGCAGGGGAAAAGGGGCAGAGACCCAGTACTTC
>-|TRBJ1-5|-|TRBV12-3/TRBV12-4
CASSFTADQPQHF
TGTGCCAGCAGTTTCACAGCTGATCAGCCCCAGCATTTT
>-|TRBJ2-1|TRBD2|TRBV29-1
CSASSGSTYNEQFF
TGCAGCGCCTCTAGCGGGAGCACCTACAATGAGCAGTTCTTC
>-|TRBJ1-5|TRBD1|TRBV29-1
CSVGIFGTGSNQPQHF
TGCAGCGTTGGCATATTCGGGACAGGGAGCAATCAGCCCCAGCATTTT
>-|TRBJ1-2|-|TRBV7-3
CASSLGPEYGYTF
TGTGCCAGCAGCTTAGGGCCTGAGTATGGCTACACCTTC
>-|TRBJ1-2|-|TRBV4-3
CASSQDNRDYGYTF
TGCGCCAGCAGCCAAGATAACAGAGACTATGGCTACACCTTC
>-|TRBJ2-7|TRBD2|TRBV7-2
CASSLRLAGGPIRKEQYF
TGTGCCAGCAGCTTACGTTTAGCGGGGGGGCCTATACGAAAAGAGCAGTACTTC
>-|TRBJ2-5|TRBD2|TRBV20-1
CSARSSGAQTQYF
TGCAGTGCTAGATCCAGCGGGGCCCAGACCCAGTACTTC
>-|TRBJ1-1|TRBD1|TRBV4-3
CASSQSGGGLTEAFF
TGCGCCAGCAGCCAATCAGGGGGGGGCCTAACTGAAGCTTTCTTT
>-|TRBJ2-4|-|TRBV29-1
CSVERGGENIQYF
TGCAGCGTTGAAAGAGGGGGTGAAAACATTCAGTACTTC
>-|TRBJ2-3|TRBD1|TRBV5-1
CASSRDRGRTDTQYF
TGCGCCAGCAGCCGGGACAGGGGCAGGACAGATACGCAGTATTTT
>-|TRBJ1-2|TRBD1|TRBV7-8
CASSTQTGNYGYTF
TGTGCCAGCAGCACCCAGACAGGGAACTATGGCTACACCTTC
>-|TRBJ2-3|TRBD1|TRBV6-5
CASSRQGAGGDTQYF
TGTGCCAGCAGTCGACAGGGGGCGGGTGGAGATACGCAGTATTTT
>-|TRBJ2-1|TRBD2|TRBV3-1
CASSQSGGFHEQFF
TGTGCCAGCAGCCAAAGCGGGGGGTTCCATGAGCAGTTCTTC
>-|TRBJ1-2|TRBD1|TRBV5-1
CASSYGQGAPNYGYTF
TGCGCCAGCAGCTACGGACAGGGGGCGCCTAACTATGGCTACACCTTC
>once|TRBJ2-1|-|TRBV5-1
CASSPGGQINEQFF
TGCGCCAGCAGCCCTGGTGGGCAAATTAATGAGCAGTTCTTC
>-|TRBJ1-2|-|TRBV3-1
CASSQEGLHGYTF
TGTGCCAGCAGCCAAGAAGGTCTGCATGGCTACACCTTC
>once|TRBJ2-6|-|TRBV28
CASRGPSGANVLTF
TGTGCCAGCAGGGGGCCATCTGGGGCCAACGTCCTGACTTTC
>-|TRBJ1-5|-|TRBV19
CATKGPFGNQPQHF
TGTGCCACAAAAGGACCTTTCGGCAATCAGCCCCAGCATTTT
>-|TRBJ2-5|-|TRBV5-1
CASSPGVDQETQYF
TGCGCCAGCAGCCCGGGCGTAGATCAAGAGACCCAGTACTTC
>-|TRBJ1-1|-|TRBV20-1
CSARGAGTEAFF
TGCAGTGCTAGAGGGGCGGGGACTGAAGCTTTCTTT
>-|TRBJ1-5|-|TRBV29-1
CSVTAGPNQPQHF
TGCAGCGTAACGGCAGGCCCAAATCAGCCCCAGCATTTT
>-|TRBJ2-5|-|TRBV13
CASSLGRGLETQYF
TGTGCCAGCAGCTTAGGCAGGGGACTGGAGACCCAGTACTTC